Below are 26 T cell receptor beta chains sequenced from a single sample in a study of T cells after posttransplantation cyclophosphamide. Sequenced by immunoSEQ multiplex PCR; TCRdb stores in-frame clones only, minus some. The sample lists under 10,000 clones, about four fifths occurring once. Treatment was busulfan-fludarabine conditioning, a marrow graft, and cyclophosphamide on days +3 and +4. The material sequenced was PBMCs, taken just over 1,900 days after a stem cell transplant with posttransplant cyclophosphamide. The source is a female patient aged 35 to 55 who received an allogeneic stem cell transplant from a related donor, was CMV-positive, and had no GVHD. The graft donor may be the source of some T cells.

This chain links TRBV9 with TRBJ2-5; 7 nucleotides agree with TRBD2. Germline CDR1 is SGDLS and CDR2 is YYNGEE. The CDR3 totals 15 residues. Germline trimming cut 4 bases from V and 4 bases from J; bases unmatched to any gene: 10. This CDR3 reads CASSNYGTKGETQYF. Here the CDR3 DNA reads TGTGCCAGCAGCAACTACGGGACTAAGGGAGAGACCCAGTACTTC.

The chain joins TRBV6-5 to TRBJ1-1; D is perhaps TRBD1 (6 bases). The CDR3 sequence is 13 residues long. Germline assignment: CDR1 MNHEY and CDR2 SVGAGI. V lost 4 bases to trimming and J lost 7 bases, with 13 bases between them. The CDR3 coding sequence is TGTGCCAGCAGTTCTGACAGGTCCTATGAAGCTTTCTTT. Its translation: CASSSDRSYEAFF.

This chain uses TRBV6-5 with TRBJ1-3; 8 bases are a match to TRBD1. CDR3 length equals 15 residues. Germline values: CDR1 MNHEY, CDR2 SVGAGI. V lost 2 bases, J lost 4 bases, and 4 bases stayed unmatched. The CDR3 nucleotides read TGTGCCAGCAGTTACCAGGGGGCGCCCGGAAACACCATATATTTT. Translating it yields CASSYQGAPGNTIYF.

The rearrangement uses TRBV13 and TRBJ2-2, with D maybe TRBD2 (7 bases). The length of the CDR3 is 16 residues. Germline loops: CDR1 PRHDT, CDR2 FYEKMQ (reference sequence). Trimming removed 4 bases from V and 5 bases from J, with 17 bases in between. The CDR3 nucleotides read TGTGCCAGCAGCTCTCCGGGGGGCCGGGTTACCGGGGAGCTGTTTTTT. This translates into CASSSPGGRVTGELFF.

In DNA, the CDR3 is TGCGCCAGCAGCTTACAGGGGTCGTTAGAGACCCAGTACTTC. Translating gives CASSLQGSLETQYF. The chain uses TRBV5-1 and TRBJ2-5, with 7 positions matching TRBD1. The V segment lost 2 bases and the J segment 4 bases; nucleotides outside the gene matches: 5. The CDR3 is made up of 14 amino acids. CDR1 SGHRS and CDR2 YFSETQ come from the germline V gene. Filled out from reference TRBV5-1 and TRBJ2-5, the complete variable domain reads KAGVTQTPRYLIKTRGQQVTLSCSPISGHRSVSWYQQTPGQGLQFLFEYFSETQRNKGNFPGRFSGRQFSNSRSEMNVSTLELGDSALYLCASSLQGSLETQYFGPGTRLLVL.

The sample holds one count of this clone. The gene calls are TRBV2 and TRBJ2-1, with a weak D call TRBD1 (5 bases). The germline V gene encodes CDR1 SNHLY and CDR2 FYNNEI. The germline V and J ends were trimmed by 7 bases and 9 bases, with 16 bases remaining between them. The CDR3 sequence is 13 residues long. The CDR3 here is CASTEVGVLEQFF. CDR3 bases: TGTGCCAGCACCGAGGTAGGGGTCCTTGAGCAGTTCTTC.

This chain uses TRBV11-2 with TRBJ2-5, with 9 bases identical to TRBD1. The end of the DNA is better explained by TRBJ2-7, so the J call may be wrong. The germline V gene has CDR1 SGHAT and CDR2 FQNNGV. The CDR3 contains 18 residues. The DNA for the CDR3 is TGTGCCAGCAGCCCTCATAGGGGGCTGGACAGGGGCACCTACGAGCAGTACTTC. This gives the protein CASSPHRGLDRGTYEQYF.

This clone was observed once. The chain is built from TRBV6-5 and TRBJ2-2; a possible D gene is TRBD1 (5 bases). Trimming removed 2 bases at V and 5 bases at J, with 9 bases between. Germline-derived CDR1 and CDR2 are MNHEY and SVGAGI. This CDR3 is built from 14 residues. The CDR3 coding sequence is TGTGCCAGCAGTTACGACAGTGGGACCGGGGAGCTGTTTTTT. Its translation: CASSYDSGTGELFF.

The chain joins TRBV9 to TRBJ1-2, with D possibly matching TRBD1 (6 bases). Between the trimmed V and J ends, which lost 0 bases and 6 bases, there was a span of 15 bases. CDR3 size: 15 residues. Germline CDR1 and CDR2: SGDLS and YYNGEE. CDR3 sequence reads: CASSVVGTPGHGYTF. The CDR3 DNA is TGTGCCAGCAGCGTAGTCGGGACACCCGGGCATGGCTACACCTTC.

Of note for this clone: At one end, the junction sequence differs from germline, possibly due to a read error. This rearrangement joins TRBV2 to TRBJ2-3; TRBD2 agrees at 10 bases. CDR1 and CDR2 from the germline V gene are SNHLY and FYNNEI. This CDR3 contains 12 residues. CDR3 in amino acids: CASSESGTSEHF. In nucleotides, the CDR3 is TGTGCCAGCAGTGAAAGCGGGACTAGCGAGCATTTT.

This chain connects TRBV7-2 to TRBJ1-2, with 8 positions matching TRBD1. V trimming: 1 base; J trimming: 5 bases; junction bases outside the gene matches: 12. Germline loops: CDR1 SGHTA, CDR2 FQGNSA. CDR3 length equals 17 residues. CDR3 in amino acids: CASSLVSGTGDGYGYTF. The DNA of the CDR3 is TGTGCCAGCAGCTTAGTCTCCGGGACAGGTGATGGGTATGGCTACACCTTC.

The CDR3 loop is CASRPGTSGGEGNIQYF. CDR3 coding DNA: TGCGCCAGCAGACCCGGGACTAGCGGGGGGGAAGGAAACATTCAGTACTTC. The chain joins TRBV10-1 to TRBJ2-4; 16 bases match TRBD2. This CDR3 spans 17 amino acids. CDR1 and CDR2 (germline): WNHNN, SYGVQD (reference sequence). The V segment lost 6 bases and the J segment 6 bases; nucleotides outside the gene matches: 8.

This clone has just a few counts. CDR3 in DNA: TGTGCCAGCAGCTCCCTCGCGGGAGTTGCCACCTATGGCTACACCTTC. It specifies CASSSLAGVATYGYTF. This rearrangement joins TRBV7-2 to TRBJ1-2; unclear D gene. CDR1 SGHTA and CDR2 FQGNSA come from the germline V gene. The CDR3 runs to 16 residues. The V end lost 4 bases, the J end lost 4 bases, and 19 bases lay between the germline ends.

This sequence joins TRBV5-8 and TRBJ1-1, with 9 bases matching TRBD1. The CDR3 covers 16 residues. The junction had 9 bases not matched to a gene; V was cut back by 1 base and J by 5 bases. The germline gives CDR1 SGHTS, CDR2 YDEGEE. The CDR3 spells CASSLIVGTGRTEAFF. In DNA, the CDR3 is TGTGCCAGCAGCTTGATTGTAGGGACAGGGCGGACTGAAGCTTTCTTT.

V is TRBV9 and J is TRBJ1-1; 8 nucleotides line up with TRBD1. Germline loops: CDR1 SGDLS, CDR2 YYNGEE. This CDR3 is 15 amino acids long. Losses at the gene ends were 4 bases for V and 0 bases for J; bases not matched to a gene: 5. CDR3 bases: TGTGCCAGCAGCAAACAGGGGGGGGTGAACACTGAAGCTTTCTTT. This encodes CASSKQGGVNTEAFF.

J is TRBJ1-6 and V is TRBV23-1, with 7 bases that match TRBD1. TRBV23-1 is identified as an open reading frame with a role that is uncertain. Losses at the gene ends were 3 bases for V and 5 bases for J; bases not matched to a gene: 4. The CDR3 runs 15 residues. The CDR3 protein is CASSHPDRDNSPLHF. The CDR3 DNA is TGCGCCAGCAGTCATCCCGACAGGGATAATTCACCCCTCCACTTT.

In this sample, this clone turned up a few times. The chain links TRBV23-1 to TRBJ2-7; 10 bases agree with TRBD1. TRBV23-1 is recorded as an ORF, its role being uncertain. Trimming removed 8 bases from V and 0 bases from J; junction bases left unmatched: 4. CDR3 length: 14 residues. The DNA of the CDR3 is TGCGCCAGCCGGACAGGGGGGAGCTCCTACGAGCAGTACTTC. It is translated as CASRTGGSSYEQYF.

The chain recombines TRBV9 with TRBJ2-7, with 9 bases lining up with TRBD1. Germline assignment: CDR1 SGDLS and CDR2 YYNGEE. The CDR3 consists of 14 residues. The junction had 1 base not matched to a gene; V was cut back by 0 bases and J by 3 bases. The CDR3 DNA is TGTGCCAGCAGCGTAGGACAGGGGGTCTACGAGCAGTACTTC. Encoded protein: CASSVGQGVYEQYF.

This rearrangement joins TRBV19 to TRBJ1-6; TRBD1 matches 8 bases. CDR1 is LNHDA, CDR2 SQIVND, per germline (reference sequence). CDR3 length: 18 amino acids. Trimming removed 5 bases from V and 1 base from J; junction bases left unmatched: 10. The CDR3: CASSLGQGRRSYNSPLHF. The DNA for the CDR3 is TGTGCCAGTAGTCTTGGACAGGGAAGACGTTCCTATAATTCACCCCTCCACTTT.

This clone is labeled medium-sized. The genes are TRBV10-3 and TRBJ2-7, with 8 positions matching TRBD1. The CDR3 runs to 19 residues. Trimming at V came to 0 bases and at J to 4 bases, leaving 17 bases not matched to a gene. Looked up from germline, CDR1 is ENHRY and CDR2 is SYGVKD. CDR3 sequence (DNA): TGTGCCATCAGTGAGTCTATTATTAGGACAGGGCGTTTTTCATACGAGCAGTACTTC. Its translation: CAISESIIRTGRFSYEQYF.

V is TRBV6-5 and J is TRBJ1-3; D unclear. In germline, CDR1 is MNHEY, CDR2 SVGAGI. This CDR3 region has 15 residues. Trimming removed 5 bases at V and 0 bases at J, with 11 bases between. The CDR3 reads CASSPLAVSGNTIYF. The CDR3 DNA reads TGTGCCAGCAGTCCCCTGGCAGTCTCTGGAAACACCATATATTTT.

By sample fraction, this clone is medium-sized. The chain employs TRBV18 and TRBJ1-1, with a weak D call TRBD1 (6 bases). The germline CDR1 and CDR2 sequences are KGHSH and LQKENI. V lost 5 bases to trimming and J lost 0 bases, with 13 bases between them. CDR3 size: 15 residues. DNA for the CDR3: TGTGCCAGCTCAGGAATTGGGGGCCTGAACACTGAAGCTTTCTTT. It yields the protein CASSGIGGLNTEAFF.

The chain employs TRBV9 and TRBJ2-1, with 7 positions matching TRBD1. V was pared by 2 bases and J by 3 bases, with 5 bases of the junction left unmatched. The CDR3 consists of 15 residues. Germline CDR1 and CDR2: SGDLS and YYNGEE. Written as DNA, the CDR3 is TGTGCCAGCAGCGTGGTGGGACAGAACTACAATGAGCAGTTCTTC. This translates into CASSVVGQNYNEQFF.

The CDR3 DNA is TGTGCCAGCAGTGGGGCAGGGTCCTCCTACGAGCAGTACTTC. The encoded protein is CASSGAGSSYEQYF. The V call is TRBV2, the J call TRBJ2-7; perhaps TRBD1 as D (5 bases). V was pared by 4 bases and J by 0 bases, with 10 bases between. The CDR3 spans 14 residues. Germline assignment: CDR1 SNHLY and CDR2 FYNNEI. Variable domain in full (rest from reference TRBV2 and TRBJ2-7): EPEVTQTPSHQVTQMGQEVILRCVPISNHLYFYWYRQILGQKVEFLVSFYNNEISEKSEIFDDQFSVERPDGSNFTLKIRSTKLEDSAMYFCASSGAGSSYEQYFGPGTRLTVT.

The gene calls are TRBV19 and TRBJ2-3; D is perhaps TRBD2 (5 bases). The CDR3 totals 15 residues. Germline CDR1 and CDR2: LNHDA and SQIVND (reference sequence). The V and J ends lost 3 bases and 4 bases respectively, with 14 bases between them. CDR3 coding DNA: TGTGCCAGTAGTATTGCCCGGGGTAACGCAGATACGCAGTATTTT. As protein: CASSIARGNADTQYF.

The rearrangement uses TRBV10-1 and TRBJ2-5, with D possibly matching TRBD1 (5 bases). Germline CDR1 reads WNHNN; CDR2 reads SYGVQD (reference sequence). V was pared by 2 bases and J by 4 bases, with 8 bases between. The CDR3 runs to 13 residues. The CDR3: CASSEGHLETQYF. In DNA, the CDR3 is TGCGCCAGCAGTGAGGGACATTTAGAGACCCAGTACTTC.